This TCR beta chain was captured by sequencing in a study of cytomegalovirus exposure and HLA in healthy donors. Study-level information: Unique TCRs numbering 75 million to 95 million, obtained from HLA-typed donors, made up an early data release. Findings of the study overall: A later analysis found common viral pathogens apparently linked to several of the most significant clusters.

To note about this clone: Its antigen remains unidentified.

CDR1 is LNHDA, CDR2 SQIVND, per germline (reference sequence). The CDR3 has 13 residues. It was with 60 Vbeta and 13 Jbeta primers that the PCR ran. Produced via immunoSEQ multiplex PCR; TCRdb's table is partial and in-frame only. Of fewer than 200,000 clones listed, roughly 80% were seen once; the top ten hold 4.5% to 6%. The sample comprised PBMCs. The source of this sequence is a man in his forties in good health and CMV-seronegative. The chain links TRBV19 to TRBJ1-5, with D tentatively TRBD1 (6 bases). CDR3 sequence: CVTLQGGNQPQHF. The CDR3 DNA is TGTGTCACTCTACAGGGAGGCAATCAGCCCCAGCATTTT.